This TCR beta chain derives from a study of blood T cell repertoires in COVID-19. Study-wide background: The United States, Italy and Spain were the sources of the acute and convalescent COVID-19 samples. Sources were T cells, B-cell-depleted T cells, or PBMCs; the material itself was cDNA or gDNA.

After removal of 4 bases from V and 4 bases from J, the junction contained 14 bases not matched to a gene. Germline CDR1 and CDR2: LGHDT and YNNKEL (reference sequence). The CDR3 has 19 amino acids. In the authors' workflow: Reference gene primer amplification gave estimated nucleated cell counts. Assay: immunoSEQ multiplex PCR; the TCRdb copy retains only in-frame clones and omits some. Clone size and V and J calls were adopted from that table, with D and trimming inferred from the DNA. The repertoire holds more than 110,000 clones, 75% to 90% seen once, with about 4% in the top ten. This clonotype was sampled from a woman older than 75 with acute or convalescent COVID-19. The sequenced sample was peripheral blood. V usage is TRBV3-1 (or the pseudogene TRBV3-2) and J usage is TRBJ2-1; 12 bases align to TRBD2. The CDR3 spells CASSPPLAGGLLGYNEQFF. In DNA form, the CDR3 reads TGTGCCAGCAGCCCCCCACTAGCGGGAGGACTCTTGGGATACAATGAGCAGTTCTTC.